The 24 T cell receptor beta chains below all came from one sample that was sequenced in a study of blood T cells in healthy people across ages. A second PCR, run for roughly 7 to 12 cycles, used a sample-barcoded 5' primer plus a J-beta primer mix. MiXCR was run by TCRdb on the 5' RACE reads, yielding one entry per CDR3 protein. Of 1.5 million to 1.8 million distinct CDR3 sequences in the sample, roughly 43% were seen once. Material for sequencing was blood. These receptors came from a woman between 18 and 30 years old in good health.

In this sample, this clonotype turned up many times. This chain links TRBV7-2 with TRBJ1-1; D is possibly TRBD1 (5 bases). This CDR3 is 14 amino acids long. The germline gives CDR1 SGHTA, CDR2 FQGNSA. V was trimmed by 3 bases and J by 3 bases, leaving 11 bases between them. The CDR3 region is CASSLIGGDTEAFF. Written as DNA, the CDR3 is TGTGCCAGCAGCTTGATCGGGGGTGACACTGAAGCTTTCTTT.

The chain recombines TRBV6-2 or TRBV6-3 with TRBJ1-1; D perhaps matches TRBD1 (5 bases). The CDR3 extends over 15 amino acids. Deletions cut 7 bases from V and 4 bases from J, with 19 bases between. Germline V lookup: CDR1 MNHEY, CDR2 SVGEGT. CDR3 in amino acids: CASTSTGGRRTEAFF. The CDR3 DNA follows: TGTGCCAGCACCTCAACGGGGGGACGGCGCACTGAAGCTTTCTTT.

This chain uses TRBV27 with TRBJ2-5; D is undetermined. The closer fit of TRBJ2-1 to the DNA end suggests the J call may be wrong. The CDR3 spans 11 residues. CDR1 is MNHEY, CDR2 SMNVEV, per germline (reference sequence). CDR3 nucleotide sequence: TGTGCCAGCAGTTCCCAAGAGACCCAGTTCTTC. It codes for CASSSQETQFF.

The rearrangement joins TRBV12-3 or TRBV12-4 to TRBJ2-5, with 9 bases aligning to TRBD2. CDR3 length equals 14 residues. V shed 5 bases and J 4 bases; nucleotides not matched to a gene: 5. CDR3: CASSTGLAGETQYF. The CDR3 DNA reads as TGTGCCAGCAGTACGGGACTAGCAGGAGAGACCCAGTACTTC.

This clonotype was recorded many times. V usage is TRBV4-3 and J usage is TRBJ2-5, with 11 nucleotides matching TRBD2. In germline, CDR1 is LGHNA, CDR2 YSLEER. With V trimmed by 4 bases and J by 3 bases, 7 bases remained unmatched. The CDR3 runs to 16 residues. The CDR3 nucleotides are TGCGCCAGCAGCCTGGGACTAGCGGAGACCAAAGAGACCCAGTACTTC. Its protein is CASSLGLAETKETQYF.

The rearrangement links TRBV5-6 to TRBJ1-2, with a tentative D call TRBD1 (5 bases). The CDR3 runs to 15 residues. Trimming cost V 0 bases and J 8 bases, with 17 bases left between them. The germline V gene has CDR1 SGHDT and CDR2 YYEEEE. The CDR3: CASSLGRLGLFGYTF. CDR3 DNA sequence: TGTGCCAGCAGCTTGGGCAGGCTGGGACTGTTCGGCTACACCTTC. Filled out from reference TRBV5-6 and TRBJ1-2, the complete variable domain reads DAGVTQSPTHLIKTRGQQVTLRCSPKSGHDTVSWYQQALGQGPQFIFQYYEEEERQRGNFPDRFSGHQFPNYSSELNVNALLLGDSALYLCASSLGRLGLFGYTFGSGTRLTVV.

This clonotype was seen a few times. The chain uses TRBV12-3 or TRBV12-4 and TRBJ2-3; D gene unclear. The CDR3 has 13 residues. V was shortened by 8 bases and J by 5 bases, with 14 bases between the two germline ends. Here the CDR3 reads CASDVRVGDTQYF. CDR3 coding DNA: TGTGCCAGCGATGTAAGGGTAGGAGATACGCAGTATTTT.

This rearrangement joins TRBV12-3 or TRBV12-4 to TRBJ2-2; perhaps TRBD2 as D (6 bases). The CDR3 contains 16 residues. Between the trimmed V and J ends, which lost 6 bases and 1 base, there was a span of 15 bases. The CDR3 region has the DNA TGTGCCAGCAGGGCGGCGGGACTGTTGAACACCGGGGAGCTGTTTTTT. Translation gives CASRAAGLLNTGELFF.

The V and J genes are TRBV10-3 and TRBJ2-1; 9 nucleotides line up with TRBD2. With V trimmed by 2 bases and J by 3 bases, 5 bases remained unmatched. CDR3 length: 16 residues. Germline V gene data show CDR1 as ENHRY and CDR2 as SYGVKD. This CDR3 reads CAISESSSGGYNEQFF. CDR3 DNA sequence: TGTGCCATCAGTGAGAGTAGTAGCGGGGGCTACAATGAGCAGTTCTTC.

This sequence joins TRBV13 and TRBJ2-5; TRBD2 agrees at 7 bases. The CDR3 sequence is 15 residues long. J lost 6 bases, V lost 7 bases, and 14 bases had no gene match. Germline V gene lookup returns CDR1 PRHDT and CDR2 FYEKMQ (reference sequence). The CDR3 sequence is CASIWSGKRVKTQYF. CDR3 in DNA: TGTGCCAGCATTTGGAGCGGGAAACGGGTGAAGACCCAGTACTTC.

In DNA form, the CDR3 reads TGCGCCAGCAGCCAAGTGGGATCCACTTCTCGGGAGCAGTACTTC. Translating it yields CASSQVGSTSREQYF. The V call is TRBV4-3, the J call TRBJ2-7, with D hard to call. This CDR3 is built from 15 residues. The V gene's germline CDR1 is LGHNA and CDR2 YSLEER. The ends were cut back, 1 base at V and 7 bases at J, with 17 bases in the middle.

The rearrangement uses TRBV19 and TRBJ1-1; weak D call: TRBD1 (5 bases). Germline CDR1 LNHDA, CDR2 SQIVND (reference sequence). V shed 1 base and J shed 4 bases, with 13 bases lying between them. CDR3 length: 15 residues. CDR3 region: CASSIAGRGVTEAFF. Here the CDR3 DNA reads TGTGCCAGTAGTATAGCGGGTAGAGGGGTCACTGAAGCTTTCTTT.

The chain joins TRBV7-3 to TRBJ2-1; D ambiguous. Per germline, CDR1 SGHTA and CDR2 FQGTGA. CDR3 length: 13 amino acids. V lost 0 bases and J 5 bases, leaving 5 bases between the germline ends. The CDR3 region has the DNA TGTGCCAGCAGCTTAACTGCTGACAATGAGCAGTTCTTC. Translating it yields CASSLTADNEQFF.

This chain links TRBV29-1 with TRBJ2-7; D is uncertain. CDR1 is SQVTM and CDR2 is ANQGSEA in the germline V gene. This CDR3 is built from 12 residues. V shed 7 bases and J shed 4 bases, with 14 bases lying between them. Written as DNA, the CDR3 is TGCAGCGCTGGTGGTCAACCATACGAGCAGTACTTC. It encodes CSAGGQPYEQYF.

A single count supports this clonotype. This may stem from a read error, because a much larger clone lies one nucleotide away. The genes are TRBV20-1 and TRBJ2-5, with D possibly being TRBD1 (6 bases). The CDR3 has 14 amino acids. V lost 2 bases and J lost 11, with 21 bases in between. Germline CDR1 reads DFQATT; CDR2 reads SNEGSKA (reference sequence). CDR3: CSARPVRQALEQYF. Here the CDR3 DNA reads TGCAGTGCTAGACCCGTCAGACAGGCCCTAGAGCAGTACTTC.

CDR3 protein: CASRQVDNSPLHF. CDR3 in DNA: TGTGCCAGCCGACAGGTTGATAATTCACCCCTCCACTTT. The chain couples TRBV14 to TRBJ1-6; a possible D gene is TRBD1 (6 bases). Germline CDR1 and CDR2: SGHDN and FVKESK. Deletions cut 8 bases from V and 5 bases from J, with 10 bases between. The CDR3 length is 13 residues.

This clonotype has a single count. In DNA form, the CDR3 reads TGCAGTACAACGACGAACACTGAAGCTTTCTTT. This encodes CSTTTNTEAFF. This sequence joins TRBV20-1 and TRBJ1-1; unclear D gene. Per germline, CDR1 DFQATT and CDR2 SNEGSKA (reference sequence). The CDR3 spans 11 residues. Trimming left V 8 bases short and J 1 base short, with 8 bases between.

This clonotype has more than one count but fewer than ten. The rearrangement links TRBV24-1 to TRBJ2-3; D might be TRBD1 or TRBD2, each matching 5 bases. The V and J ends lost 7 bases and 2 bases respectively, with 15 bases between them. The length of the CDR3 is 15 residues. Germline CDR1 and CDR2: KGHDR and SFDVKD. The chain's CDR3 is CATRTTGTPTDTQYF. Here the CDR3 DNA reads TGTGCCACCAGGACTACCGGGACCCCCACAGATACGCAGTATTTT.

This clonotype came up once. In DNA, the CDR3 is TGTGCCATCGGTACAGGGACCGATCAGCCCCAGCATTTT. This sequence encodes CAIGTGTDQPQHF. The chain uses TRBV10-3 and TRBJ1-5; tentatively, D is TRBD1 (6 bases). V was cut by 8 bases and J by 5 bases, with 13 bases left in between. Germline CDR1 reads ENHRY; CDR2 reads SYGVKD. The CDR3 covers 13 residues.

This clonotype was seen once. CDR3 sequence: CAISSLAGSYNEQFF. In DNA, the CDR3 is TGTGCCATCAGTTCTCTAGCGGGGTCCTACAATGAGCAGTTCTTC. The rearrangement uses TRBV10-3 and TRBJ2-1; 9 bases match TRBD2. This CDR3 is built from 15 residues. The trim removed 5 bases at V and 1 base at J, leaving 3 bases unmatched. Germline CDR1 is ENHRY and CDR2 is SYGVKD.

V and J are TRBV6-6 and TRBJ1-1, with D perhaps matching TRBD1 (5 bases). V dropped 8 bases and J dropped 1 base, with 17 bases sitting between them. The CDR3 totals 15 residues. CDR1 and CDR2 (germline): MNHNY, SVGAGI (reference sequence). DNA of the CDR3: TGTGCCAGCGGGGCAACGGCAGGGAGGAACACTGAAGCTTTCTTT. This translates into CASGATAGRNTEAFF.

The sample holds many counts of this clonotype. This chain connects TRBV12-3 or TRBV12-4 to TRBJ2-6; no clear D gene. V lost 6 bases and J lost 0, with 9 bases in between. The CDR3 has 15 amino acids. The CDR3 sequence: CASSSLHSGANVLTF. In DNA form, the CDR3 reads TGTGCCAGCAGCTCTCTTCACTCTGGGGCCAACGTCCTGACTTTC.

This clonotype was seen a handful of times. V gene TRBV28 combines with J gene TRBJ2-1, with D possibly being TRBD2 (7 bases). The CDR3 sequence is 15 residues long. Trimming shortened V by 3 bases and J by 3 bases, and 12 bases separated the two germline ends. CDR1 and CDR2 from the germline V gene are MDHEN and SYDVKM. The CDR3 is CASSFRGANYNEQFF. The CDR3 nucleotides read TGTGCCAGCAGTTTCCGGGGGGCCAACTACAATGAGCAGTTCTTC.

There are a few counts of this clonotype. The chain recombines TRBV12-3 or TRBV12-4 with TRBJ1-1; D perhaps matches TRBD1 (5 bases). The length of the CDR3 is 15 residues. V was trimmed by 5 bases and J by 5 bases, leaving 18 bases between them. CDR3 sequence: CASSPRRGVGTEAFF. The DNA of the CDR3 is TGTGCCAGCAGTCCAAGAAGGGGTGTGGGGACTGAAGCTTTCTTT.